The 2 T cell receptor beta chains presented below share a single source sample, sequenced in a study of blood T cell repertoires in COVID-19 (dated by TCRdb to the early 2020s). Preparation of the library involved the immunoSEQ multiplex PCR assay. TCRdb carries this immuneACCESS record with in-frame sequences only. Its versions omit some clonotypes, under half of them owing to an unresolved V gene in the studies checked, with the rest unexplained. Within this sample are about 35,000 clones, with around 87% of them counted one time only. The ten largest clones represent around 40% of the sample. The sequencing sample was made of peripheral blood. The receptors here all came from a human donor in a cohort sampled during active COVID-19.

J is TRBJ2-7 and V is TRBV7-2; 8 bases match TRBD2. Germline V lookup: CDR1 SGHTA, CDR2 FQGNSA. CDR3 length: 15 residues. Unmatched junction bases numbered 11, after V lost 5 bases and J lost 5 bases. The CDR3 DNA reads TGTGCCAGCAGCCCCTCGGGGGGGGTTCGGCACGAGCAGTACTTC. Amino acid sequence: CASSPSGGVRHEQYF.

This clone has just one count. This sequence joins TRBV7-8 and TRBJ2-2, with no clear D. CDR1 SGHVS and CDR2 FQNEAQ come from the germline V gene. V lost 1 base to trimming and J lost 9 bases, with 3 bases between them. This CDR3 has 11 amino acids. CDR3: CASSLVRELFF. In DNA, the CDR3 is TGTGCCAGCAGCTTAGTCAGGGAGCTGTTTTTT.